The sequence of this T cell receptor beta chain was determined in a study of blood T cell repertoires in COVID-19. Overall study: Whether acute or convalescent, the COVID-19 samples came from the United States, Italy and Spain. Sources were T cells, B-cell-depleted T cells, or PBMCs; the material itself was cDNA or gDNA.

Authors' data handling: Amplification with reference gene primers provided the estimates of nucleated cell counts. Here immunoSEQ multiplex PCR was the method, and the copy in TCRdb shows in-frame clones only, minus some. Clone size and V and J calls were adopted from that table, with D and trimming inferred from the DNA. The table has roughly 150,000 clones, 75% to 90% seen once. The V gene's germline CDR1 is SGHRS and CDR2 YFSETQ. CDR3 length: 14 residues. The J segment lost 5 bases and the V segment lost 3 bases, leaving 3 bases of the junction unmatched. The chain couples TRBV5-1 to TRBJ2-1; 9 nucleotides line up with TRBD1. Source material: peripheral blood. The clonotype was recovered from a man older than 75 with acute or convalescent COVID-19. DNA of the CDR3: TGCGCCAGCAGCTGGACAGGGGTCGACAATGAGCAGTTCTTC. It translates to CASSWTGVDNEQFF.